The 31 T cell receptor beta chains given below trace back to one sample, sequenced in a study of T cells in women clearing cervical HPV infection. Measured with immunoSEQ multiplex PCR; TCRdb has only the in-frame clones, and not every one. The sample table includes about 37,000 clones. The sample taken for sequencing was blood buffy coat. Every receptor here comes from a woman between 18 and 75 years old with a cervical HPV16 infection that either progressed to CIN3+ or cleared (not recorded which).

On this clone itself: The read falls 3 residues short of the CDR3 end, and the missing part is taken from the germline J gene. The rearrangement uses TRBV7-2 and TRBJ2-7; TRBD1 is a possible D gene (5 bases). CDR3 size: 14 residues. Per germline, CDR1 SGHTA and CDR2 FQGNSA. The V end was cut by 5 bases, the J end by 0 bases, with 11 bases between. The DNA read from the CDR3 is TGTGCCAGCAGCCCACGGCAGGGCTCCTACGAG. It translates to CASSPRQGSYE. The CDR3, in full, reads CASSPRQGSYEQYF.

Comments on this clone: The missing CDR3 end, 3 residues past where the read stops, is filled in from the germline J gene. The rearrangement uses TRBV2 and TRBJ2-2; the match to TRBD1 covers 11 bases. V lost 3 bases to trimming and J lost 4 bases; unmatched junction nucleotides: 7. Looked up from germline, CDR1 is SNHLY and CDR2 is FYNNEI. There are 17 residues in the CDR3. The sequenced CDR3 bases are TGTGCCAGCAGTGATCCGCCTGGGACAGGGGGCACCGGGGAG. Its protein is CASSDPPGTGGTGE. The whole CDR3 region reads CASSDPPGTGGTGELFF.

A note on this clone: The read comes to an end 3 residues before the CDR3 does, leaving the germline J gene to fill in the end. The chain couples TRBV5-1 to TRBJ2-7, with TRBD2 as a possible D gene (6 bases). The CDR3 is 14 residues long. With 0 bases removed from V and 5 bases from J, the gap between germline ends came to 12 bases. Germline assignment: CDR1 SGHRS and CDR2 YFSETQ. CDR3 region: CASSLVGDFDEQYF. The sequenced part of the CDR3 DNA is TGCGCCAGCAGCTTGGTGGGGGACTTCGACGAG.

Comments on this clone: The read falls 3 residues short of the CDR3 end, and the missing part is taken from the germline J gene. The chain couples TRBV5-1 to TRBJ2-3, with D tentatively TRBD1 (6 bases). Trimming took 0 bases from V and 1 from J, leaving 12 bases between them. CDR1 is SGHRS, CDR2 YFSETQ, per germline. The CDR3 covers 16 residues. Here the CDR3 reads CASSLETGGGTDTQYF. The DNA read from the CDR3 is TGCGCCAGCAGCTTGGAGACAGGAGGAGGCACAGATACG.

Turning to this clone: The read ends 3 residues before the CDR3 terminus; that terminus is restored from the germline J gene. The V call is TRBV19, the J call TRBJ1-1; TRBD1 is a possible D gene (5 bases). The V end was cut by 9 bases, the J end by 4 bases, with 18 bases between. The CDR3 sequence is 14 residues long. From germline, CDR1 is LNHDA and CDR2 SQIVND (reference sequence). CDR3: CASRNSGPGTEAFF. The CDR3 bases that were read are TGTGCCAGCCGAAACTCAGGGCCTGGCACTGAA.

Regarding this clone: The read ends 3 residues before the CDR3 terminus; that terminus is restored from the germline J gene. The chain uses TRBV2 and TRBJ1-2; TRBD1 might be the D (6 bases). Germline values: CDR1 SNHLY, CDR2 FYNNEI. CDR3 length: 14 amino acids. The CDR3: CASSDNRARDTYTF. The sequenced part of the CDR3 DNA is TGTGCCAGCAGTGATAACAGGGCCAGGGATACC.

For this clone: Sequencing ends 3 residues short of the CDR3 end; the germline J gene provides the rest. The chain links TRBV20-1 to TRBJ2-1; TRBD2 agrees at 8 bases. The V and J ends lost 1 base and 4 bases, in that order; junction bases with no gene match: 0. The germline V gene encodes CDR1 DFQATT and CDR2 SNEGSKA (reference sequence). There are 13 residues in the CDR3. The chain's CDR3 is CSARAGGYNEQFF. CDR3 bases read: TGCAGTGCTAGAGCGGGGGGGTACAATGAG.

In the case of this clone: From the germline J gene comes the end of the CDR3, since the read stops 3 residues before it. This sequence joins TRBV28 and TRBJ2-5, with D perhaps matching TRBD2 (5 bases). Germline lookup yields CDR1 MDHEN and CDR2 SYDVKM. Trimming cost V 11 bases and J 3 bases, with 22 bases left between them. The CDR3 consists of 15 residues. The CDR3 is CASCRGRPREETQYF. Partial CDR3 DNA: TGTGCCTCCTGCCGCGGGCGTCCCAGAGAAGAGACC.

Turning to this clone: Read sequence stops 3 residues before the CDR3 end, and the germline J gene provides the missing end. The chain couples TRBV2 to TRBJ1-1, with D possibly being TRBD1 (5 bases). Germline V lookup: CDR1 SNHLY, CDR2 FYNNEI. Trimming took 5 bases from V and 6 from J, leaving 13 bases between them. CDR3 length equals 13 residues. CDR3 DNA, as far as it was read: TGTGCCAGCAGTACGGACACCCTCCCTGAA. This encodes CASSTDTLPE. The full CDR3 protein is CASSTDTLPEAFF. Complete variable domain (other parts from reference TRBV2 and TRBJ1-1): EPEVTQTPSHQVTQMGQEVILRCVPISNHLYFYWYRQILGQKVEFLVSFYNNEISEKSEIFDDQFSVERPDGSNFTLKIRSTKLEDSAMYFCASSTDTLPEAFFGQGTRLTVV.

A remark on this clone: The read finishes 3 residues shy of the CDR3 end, and the germline J gene is used to complete it. V usage is TRBV7-9 and J usage is TRBJ2-1, with D perhaps TRBD1 (6 bases). There are 15 residues in the CDR3. The germline V gene encodes CDR1 SEHNR and CDR2 FQNEAQ (reference sequence). The ends were cut back, 1 base at V and 4 bases at J, with 11 bases in the middle. The CDR3 sequence is CASSLDRGNYNEQFF. The sequenced CDR3 bases are TGTGCCAGCAGCTTAGATAGGGGGAATTACAATGAG.

A word on this clone: The observed sequence ends 3 residues before the CDR3 terminus, with the missing tail filled in from the germline J gene. The gene calls are TRBV7-2 and TRBJ1-2, with D perhaps TRBD1 (5 bases). This CDR3 contains 14 residues. Germline V lookup: CDR1 SGHTA, CDR2 FQGNSA. The CDR3 bases that were read are TGTGCCAGCAGCTTAGTTTTCGGGGGGAACGAC. Amino acid sequence: CASSLVFGGND. In full, the CDR3 is CASSLVFGGNDYTF.

As concerns this clone: Read sequence stops 3 residues before the CDR3 end, and the germline J gene provides the missing end. V gene TRBV5-6 combines with J gene TRBJ2-5; TRBD1 might be the D (5 bases). The length of the CDR3 is 13 residues. From germline, CDR1 is SGHDT and CDR2 YYEEEE. Trimming took off 2 bases at V and 1 base at J, with 6 bases between the two ends. The CDR3 spells CASSFRAQETQYF. CDR3 bases read: TGTGCCAGCAGCTTCAGGGCCCAAGAGACC.

As to this clone: The read terminates 3 residues before the CDR3 end, so the remaining end is supplied by the germline J gene. The chain recombines TRBV30 with TRBJ2-4; D uncertain. The length of the CDR3 is 15 residues. Germline-derived CDR1 and CDR2 are GTSNPN and SVGIG (reference sequence). The CDR3 protein is CAWSKTRYLNYGQYF. CDR3 bases read: TGTGCCTGGAGTAAAACCCGTTACCTTAACTATGGT.

As to this clone: The CDR3 end falls 3 residues outside the read, so it is completed with the germline J gene. The rearrangement uses TRBV19 and TRBJ2-3, with 9 bases lining up with TRBD1. The length of the CDR3 is 15 residues. CDR1 and CDR2 (germline): LNHDA, SQIVND (reference sequence). This CDR3 is CASRPDRGSNQPQYF. CDR3 DNA (partial): TGTGCCAGTAGACCCGACAGGGGGAGCAATCAGCCG.

To note about this clone: Coverage ceases 3 residues before the CDR3 finishes, and the germline J gene fills in the end. The chain has TRBV5-1 and TRBJ1-6, with no clear D. The CDR3 is 14 residues long. Looked up from germline, CDR1 is SGHRS and CDR2 is YFSETQ. Deletions cut 7 bases from V and 6 bases from J, with 14 bases between. CDR3 DNA (partial): TGCGCCAGCGCACCGGGTTCCGGTAATTCACCC. It is translated as CASAPGSGNSP. The full CDR3 protein reads CASAPGSGNSPLHF.

For this clone: The CDR3 goes on 3 residues after the read ends, and that part is filled in from the germline J gene. The V gene is TRBV6-2 or TRBV6-3, the J gene TRBJ2-1; 11 nucleotides line up with TRBD2. In germline, CDR1 is MNHEY, CDR2 SVGEGT. The junction had 6 bases not matched to a gene; V was cut back by 3 bases and J by 8 bases. The CDR3 has 15 amino acids. The covered CDR3 bases are TGTGCCAGCAGTTATAGACTAGCGGGACCACATGAG. It encodes CASSYRLAGPHE. The whole CDR3 sequence is CASSYRLAGPHEQFF.

Notes on this clone: The read ends 3 residues before the CDR3 terminus; that terminus is restored from the germline J gene. The rearrangement uses TRBV20-1 and TRBJ1-1; TRBD1 is a possible D gene (5 bases). V dropped 1 base and J dropped 3 bases, with 12 bases sitting between them. Germline-derived CDR1 and CDR2 are DFQATT and SNEGSKA (reference sequence). This CDR3 contains 14 residues. CDR3 in amino acids: CSARVEGADTEAFF. CDR3 DNA (partial): TGCAGTGCTAGAGTCGAAGGGGCGGACACTGAA.

Points on this clone: With the read ending 3 residues before the CDR3 end, the germline J gene is used to fill in that end. V and J are TRBV19 and TRBJ1-2, with D possibly TRBD1 on 5 matching bases. The germline CDR1 and CDR2 sequences are LNHDA and SQIVND (reference sequence). This CDR3 spans 15 amino acids. The sequenced part of the CDR3 DNA is TGTGCCAGTAGTTTAACTAGCGGGGGATACAATGAC. Translation gives CASSLTSGGYND. The entire CDR3 protein reads CASSLTSGGYNDYTF.

In the case of this clone: The sequenced fragment ends 3 residues before the CDR3 boundary, so the rest is inferred from the germline J gene. The chain combines TRBV20-1 with TRBJ2-2, with 8 bases matching TRBD2. CDR1 and CDR2 (germline): DFQATT, SNEGSKA (reference sequence). The V gene end was trimmed by 2 bases and the J gene end by 3 bases; junction bases not matched to a gene: 11. The CDR3 loop spans 17 amino acids. The part of the CDR3 DNA that was read is TGCAGTGCTAGACGGGGGGGTGACATCCCCCACACCGGGGAG. Translated: CSARRGGDIPHTGE. The full CDR3 reads CSARRGGDIPHTGELFF.

The sequenced part of the CDR3 DNA is TGCGCCAGCAGCTTTGGGACAACAGGGGGCGCCTACAATGAG. As protein: CASSFGTTGGAYNE. The whole CDR3 reads CASSFGTTGGAYNEQFF. This chain joins TRBV5-1 and TRBJ2-1, with 9 bases identical to TRBD1. The missing CDR3 end, 3 residues past where the read stops, is filled in from the germline J gene. The V gene end was trimmed by 2 bases and the J gene end by 2 bases; junction bases not matched to a gene: 8. Germline values: CDR1 SGHRS, CDR2 YFSETQ. This CDR3 contains 17 residues.

In regard to this clone: The CDR3 is cut off 3 residues early in the read; its end comes from the germline J gene. J is TRBJ2-3 and V is TRBV20-1, with a possible D match to TRBD2 (6 bases). This CDR3 spans 16 amino acids. Germline loops: CDR1 DFQATT, CDR2 SNEGSKA (reference sequence). V lost 5 bases to trimming and J lost 0 bases, with 18 bases between them. The CDR3 protein is CSARDSSGVSTDTQYF. The part of the CDR3 DNA that was read is TGCAGTGCTCGTGATAGTTCGGGGGTTAGCACAGATACG.

Note on this clone: The read ends 3 residues shy of where the CDR3 ends; the end is completed using the germline J gene. The chain recombines TRBV18 with TRBJ1-4, with TRBD1 matching over 9 bases. The ends lost 6 bases at V and 8 bases at J; junction bases unmatched: 10. This CDR3 has 15 amino acids. The germline V gene has CDR1 KGHSH and CDR2 LQKENI. CDR3 in amino acids: CASSLAGTGPEKLFF. The CDR3 bases that were read are TGTGCCAGCTCCTTAGCCGGGACAGGGCCAGAAAAA.

Points on this clone: Read sequence stops 3 residues before the CDR3 end, and the germline J gene provides the missing end. The rearrangement joins TRBV10-3 to TRBJ2-1; 15 bases line up with TRBD2. Germline assignment: CDR1 ENHRY and CDR2 SYGVKD. With V trimmed by 6 bases and J by 6 bases, 6 bases remained unmatched. The CDR3 contains 16 residues. Here the CDR3 reads CAISLGTSGGFNEQFF. The DNA read from the CDR3 is TGTGCCATCAGCCTGGGGACTAGCGGGGGGTTCAATGAG.

Comment on this clone: The DNA ends 3 residues before the CDR3 does, and the rest of the CDR3 is filled in from the germline J gene. The V and J genes are TRBV4-1 and TRBJ2-6; 8 nucleotides align to TRBD1. CDR1 and CDR2 from the germline V gene are MGHRA and YSYEKL. The CDR3 consists of 18 residues. V was pared by 1 base and J by 1 base, with 6 bases of the junction left unmatched. The CDR3 protein is CASSQARQGASGANVLTF. CDR3 DNA (partial): TGCGCCAGCAGCCAAGCGAGGCAGGGGGCATCTGGGGCCAACGTC.

As to this clone: The read is 3 residues too short to cover the CDR3 end, so that end is filled in from the germline J gene. The chain uses TRBV20-1 and TRBJ2-3; the match to TRBD1 covers 9 bases. From germline, CDR1 is DFQATT and CDR2 SNEGSKA (reference sequence). The trim removed 2 bases at V and 4 bases at J, leaving 4 bases unmatched. The CDR3 has 14 residues. The chain's CDR3 is CSARSRTGADTQYF. CDR3 bases read: TGCAGTGCTAGATCGAGGACAGGGGCAGATACG.

In the case of this clone: With the read ending 3 residues before the CDR3 end, the germline J gene is used to fill in that end. V is TRBV2 and J is TRBJ2-7; possibly TRBD2 for D (6 bases). The CDR3 is made up of 11 amino acids. Trimming took off 7 bases at V and 4 bases at J, with 8 bases between the two ends. Germline CDR1 SNHLY, CDR2 FYNNEI. CDR3 DNA (partial): TGTGCCAGCAAGGCGGGGTACGAG. Translating gives CASKAGYE. The CDR3 reads in full as CASKAGYEQYF. Using reference TRBV2 and TRBJ2-7 for the parts outside the CDR3, the full variable domain is EPEVTQTPSHQVTQMGQEVILRCVPISNHLYFYWYRQILGQKVEFLVSFYNNEISEKSEIFDDQFSVERPDGSNFTLKIRSTKLEDSAMYFCASKAGYEQYFGPGTRLTVT.

For this clone: The missing CDR3 end, 3 residues past where the read stops, is filled in from the germline J gene. V usage is TRBV19 and J usage is TRBJ2-3; D perhaps matches TRBD1 (5 bases). CDR1 is LNHDA and CDR2 is SQIVND in the germline V gene (reference sequence). CDR3 length: 15 amino acids. CDR3 sequence reads: CASTETVNSNQPQYF. CDR3 DNA (partial): TGTGCCAGTACCGAGACAGTTAATAGCAATCAGCCG.

A remark on this clone: The CDR3 extends 3 residues past the end of the read, so its final part is completed from the germline J gene. V gene TRBV10-3 combines with J gene TRBJ2-2, with D possibly being TRBD1 (5 bases). Germline loops: CDR1 ENHRY, CDR2 SYGVKD. V was shortened by 5 bases and J by 1 base, with 8 bases between the two germline ends. This CDR3 is built from 14 residues. The sequenced part of the CDR3 DNA is TGTGCCATCAGTCCGACAGAGAACACCGGGGAG. Amino acid sequence: CAISPTENTGE. Given in full, the CDR3 is CAISPTENTGELFF.

To note about this clone: The missing CDR3 end, 3 residues past where the read stops, is filled in from the germline J gene. The rearrangement joins TRBV5-1 to TRBJ1-1; TRBD1 matches at 8 bases. Trimming cost V 5 bases and J 3 bases; bases outside gene matches: 6. There are 14 residues in the CDR3. CDR1 is SGHRS and CDR2 is YFSETQ in the germline V gene. The CDR3 region is CASSRAQGDTEAFF. The sequenced CDR3 bases are TGCGCCAGCAGTCGGGCACAGGGGGACACTGAA.

On this clone: The CDR3 extends 3 residues past the end of the read, so its final part is completed from the germline J gene. The rearrangement joins TRBV20-1 to TRBJ2-2; 8 bases are a match to TRBD1. The CDR3 runs to 14 residues. CDR1 and CDR2 (germline): DFQATT, SNEGSKA (reference sequence). J gave up 0 bases and V 6 bases, and 3 bases lay outside the gene matches. The part of the CDR3 DNA that was read is TGCAGTGCGTGGGGACAGGCGAACACCGGGGAG. Amino acid sequence: CSAWGQANTGE. The entire CDR3 protein reads CSAWGQANTGELFF.

The DNA read from the CDR3 is TGTGCCAGCAGTGAGTCGGGTCCCAATGAG. Translating it yields CASSESGPNE. The whole CDR3 reads CASSESGPNEQFF. This chain links TRBV6-1 with TRBJ2-1; D remains unclear. The CDR3 goes on 3 residues after the read ends, and that part is filled in from the germline J gene. V lost 3 bases and J lost 6, with 9 bases in between. Germline CDR1 and CDR2: MNHNS and SASEGT. This CDR3 region has 13 residues.